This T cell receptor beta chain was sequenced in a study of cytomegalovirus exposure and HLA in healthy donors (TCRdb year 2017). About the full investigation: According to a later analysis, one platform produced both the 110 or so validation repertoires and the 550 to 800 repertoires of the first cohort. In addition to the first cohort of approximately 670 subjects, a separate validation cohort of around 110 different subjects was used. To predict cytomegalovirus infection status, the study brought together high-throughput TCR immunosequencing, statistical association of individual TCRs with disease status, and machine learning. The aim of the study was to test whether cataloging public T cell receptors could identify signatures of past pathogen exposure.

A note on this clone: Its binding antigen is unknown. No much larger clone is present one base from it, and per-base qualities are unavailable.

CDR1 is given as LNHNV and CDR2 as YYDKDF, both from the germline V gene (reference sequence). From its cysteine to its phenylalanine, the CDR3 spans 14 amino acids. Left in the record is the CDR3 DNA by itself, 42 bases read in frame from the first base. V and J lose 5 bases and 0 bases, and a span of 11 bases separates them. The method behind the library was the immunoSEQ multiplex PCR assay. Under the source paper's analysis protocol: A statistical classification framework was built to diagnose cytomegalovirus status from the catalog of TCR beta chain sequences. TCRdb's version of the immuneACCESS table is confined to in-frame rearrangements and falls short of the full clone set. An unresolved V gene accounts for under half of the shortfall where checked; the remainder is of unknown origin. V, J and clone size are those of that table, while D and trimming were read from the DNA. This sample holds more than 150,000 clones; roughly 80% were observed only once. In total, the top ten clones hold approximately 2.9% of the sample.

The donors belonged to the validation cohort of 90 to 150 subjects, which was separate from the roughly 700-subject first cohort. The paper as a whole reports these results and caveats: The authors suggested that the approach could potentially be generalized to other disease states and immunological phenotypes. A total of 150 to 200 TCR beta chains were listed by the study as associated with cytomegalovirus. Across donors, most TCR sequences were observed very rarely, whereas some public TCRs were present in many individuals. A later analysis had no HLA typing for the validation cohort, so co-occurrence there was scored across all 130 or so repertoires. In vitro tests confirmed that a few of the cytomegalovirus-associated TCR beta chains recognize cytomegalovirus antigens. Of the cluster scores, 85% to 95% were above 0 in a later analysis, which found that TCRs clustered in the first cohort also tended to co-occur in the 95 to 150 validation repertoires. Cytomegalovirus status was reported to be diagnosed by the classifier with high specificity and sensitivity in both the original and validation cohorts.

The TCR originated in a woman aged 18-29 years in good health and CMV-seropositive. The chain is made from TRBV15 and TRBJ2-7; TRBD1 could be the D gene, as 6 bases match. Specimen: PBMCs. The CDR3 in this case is CATSFSGDSYEQYF. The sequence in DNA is TGTGCCACCAGCTTTTCAGGGGACTCCTACGAGCAGTACTTC. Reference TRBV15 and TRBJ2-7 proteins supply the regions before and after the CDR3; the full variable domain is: DAMVIQNPRYQVTQFGKPVTLSCSQTLNHNVMYWYQQKSSQAPKLLFHYYDKDFNNEADTPDNFQSRRPNTSFCFLDIRSPGLGDTAMYLCATSFSGDSYEQYFGPGTRLTVT.